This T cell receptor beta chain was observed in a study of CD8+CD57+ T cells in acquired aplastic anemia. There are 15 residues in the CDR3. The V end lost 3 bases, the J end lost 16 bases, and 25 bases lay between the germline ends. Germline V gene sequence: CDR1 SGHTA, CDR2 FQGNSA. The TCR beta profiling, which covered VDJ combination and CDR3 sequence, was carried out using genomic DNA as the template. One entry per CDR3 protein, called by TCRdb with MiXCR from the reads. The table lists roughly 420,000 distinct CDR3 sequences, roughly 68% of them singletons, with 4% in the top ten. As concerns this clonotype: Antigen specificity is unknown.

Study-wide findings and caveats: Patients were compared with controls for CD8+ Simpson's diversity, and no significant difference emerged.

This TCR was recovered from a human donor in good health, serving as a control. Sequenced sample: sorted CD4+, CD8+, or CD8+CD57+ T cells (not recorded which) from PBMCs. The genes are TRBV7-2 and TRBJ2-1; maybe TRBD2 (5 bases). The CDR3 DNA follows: TGTGCCAGCAGCTTCGACTTGAGCGGTGGCTACGCCTTCTTCTTC. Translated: CASSFDLSGGYAFFF.